This TCR beta chain came from a study of OX40 agonist ivuxolimab in advanced cancers. About the research overall: The study reported partial responses in three patients: one hepatocellular carcinoma, two cutaneous melanoma.

Here immunoSEQ multiplex PCR was the method, and the copy in TCRdb shows in-frame clones only, minus some. The sample includes 15,000 to 20,000 clones, 80% to 90% of them seen just once. This CDR3 is 14 amino acids long. The specimen comprised CD4+ or CD8+ T cells sorted from blood, sampled in a trial of the OX40 agonist ivuxolimab. The genes are TRBV21-1 and TRBJ1-1. TRBV21-1 is deemed a pseudogene. The sequence derives from an adult with an advanced solid tumor such as melanoma, head and neck, liver or kidney cancer. The CDR3 bases are TGTGCCAGCGGCCACCGCGGGGAGAACACTGAAGCTTTCTTT. It specifies CASGHRGENTEAFF.